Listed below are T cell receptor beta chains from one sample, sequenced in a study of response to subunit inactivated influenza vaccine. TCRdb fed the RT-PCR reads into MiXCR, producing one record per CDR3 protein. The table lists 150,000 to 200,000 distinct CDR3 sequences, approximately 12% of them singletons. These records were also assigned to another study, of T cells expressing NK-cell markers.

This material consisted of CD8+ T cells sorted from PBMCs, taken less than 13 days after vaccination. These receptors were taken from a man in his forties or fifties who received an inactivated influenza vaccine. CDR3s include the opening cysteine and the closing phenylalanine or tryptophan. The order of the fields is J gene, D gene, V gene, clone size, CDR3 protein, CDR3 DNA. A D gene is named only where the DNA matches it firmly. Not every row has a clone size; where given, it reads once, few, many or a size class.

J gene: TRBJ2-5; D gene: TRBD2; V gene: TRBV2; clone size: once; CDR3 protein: CASSGAGDETQYF; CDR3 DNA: TGTGCCAGCAGTGGAGCGGGGGATGAGACCCAGTACTTC
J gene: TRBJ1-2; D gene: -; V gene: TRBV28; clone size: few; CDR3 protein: CASSFEGIYGYTF; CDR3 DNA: TGTGCCAGCAGTTTTGAGGGAATCTATGGCTACACCTTC
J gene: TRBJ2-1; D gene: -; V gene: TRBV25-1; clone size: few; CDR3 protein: CASSEWDTNNEQFF; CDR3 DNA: TGTGCCAGCAGTGAATGGGACACTAACAATGAGCAGTTCTTC
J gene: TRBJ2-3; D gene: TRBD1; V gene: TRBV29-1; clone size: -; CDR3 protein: CSVERGTEKSTDTQYF; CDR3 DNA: TGCAGCGTTGAAAGAGGGACAGAGAAAAGCACAGATACGCAGTATTTT
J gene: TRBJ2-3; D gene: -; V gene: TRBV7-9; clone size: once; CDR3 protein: CASSGRDGTSTDTQYF; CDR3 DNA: TGTGCCAGCAGCGGCCGGGACGGCACTAGCACAGATACGCAGTATTTT
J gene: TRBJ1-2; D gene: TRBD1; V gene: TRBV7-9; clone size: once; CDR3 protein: CASRKDMTGIIGYTF; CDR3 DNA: TGTGCCAGCAGGAAGGATATGACAGGGATAATCGGCTACACCTTC
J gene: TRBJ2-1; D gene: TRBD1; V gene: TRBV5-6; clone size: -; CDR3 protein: CASSLASFGTGVLYNEQFF; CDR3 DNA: TGTGCCAGCAGCTTGGCCTCCTTTGGGACAGGGGTGCTATACAATGAGCAGTTCTTC
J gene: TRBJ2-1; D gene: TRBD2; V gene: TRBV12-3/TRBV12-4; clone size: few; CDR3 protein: CASSTGGGEQFF; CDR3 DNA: TGTGCCAGCAGTACCGGGGGGGGCGAGCAGTTCTTC
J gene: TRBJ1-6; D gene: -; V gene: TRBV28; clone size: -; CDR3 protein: CASSPAGGVALHF; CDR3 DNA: TGTGCCAGCAGTCCAGCGGGGGGTGTAGCGCTCCACTTT
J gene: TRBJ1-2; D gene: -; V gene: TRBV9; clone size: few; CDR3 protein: CASSPSGGNYGYTF; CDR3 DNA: TGTGCCAGCAGCCCCAGTGGGGGGAACTATGGCTACACCTTC
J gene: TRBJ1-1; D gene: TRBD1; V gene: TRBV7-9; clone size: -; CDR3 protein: CASSPRTGPEAFF; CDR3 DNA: TGTGCCAGCAGCCCTAGGACAGGACCCGAAGCTTTCTTT
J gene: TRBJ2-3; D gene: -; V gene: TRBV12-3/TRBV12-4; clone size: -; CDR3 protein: CASSQDSSDTQYF; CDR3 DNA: TGTGCCAGCAGCCAGGACTCGTCAGATACGCAGTATTTT
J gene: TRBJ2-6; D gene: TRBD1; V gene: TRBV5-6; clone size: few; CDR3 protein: CASSLPTGLWGANVLTF; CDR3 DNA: TGTGCCAGCAGCTTGCCGACAGGGTTGTGGGGGGCCAACGTCCTGACTTTC
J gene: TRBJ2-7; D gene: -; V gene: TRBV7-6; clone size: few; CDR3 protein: CASSLAPPSYEQYF; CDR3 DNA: TGTGCCAGCAGCTTAGCCCCACCGTCCTACGAGCAGTACTTC
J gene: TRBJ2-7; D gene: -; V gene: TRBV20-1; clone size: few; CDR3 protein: CSARDPQGLYYEQYF; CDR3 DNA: TGCAGTGCTAGAGATCCACAGGGTCTGTACTACGAGCAGTACTTC
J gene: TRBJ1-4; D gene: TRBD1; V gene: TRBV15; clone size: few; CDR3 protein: CATSTTSGTGAWRNEKLFF; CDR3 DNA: TGTGCCACCAGCACGACATCCGGGACAGGGGCATGGAGAAATGAAAAACTGTTTTTT
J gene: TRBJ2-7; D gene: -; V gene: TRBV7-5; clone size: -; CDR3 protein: CISVSELGGAVDEQYF; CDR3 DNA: -
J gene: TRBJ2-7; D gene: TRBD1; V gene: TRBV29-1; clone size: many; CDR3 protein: CSTGTAYEQYF; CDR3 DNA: TGCAGCACAGGGACAGCCTACGAGCAGTACTTC
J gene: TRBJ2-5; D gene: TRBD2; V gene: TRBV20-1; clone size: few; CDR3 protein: CSARDAGGEETQYF; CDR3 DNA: TGCAGTGCTAGAGATGCCGGGGGGGAGGAAACCCAGTACTTC
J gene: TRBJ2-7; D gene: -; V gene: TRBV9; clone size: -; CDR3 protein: CASSAGFGNYEQYF; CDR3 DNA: TGTGCCAGCAGCGCGGGTTTCGGTAACTACGAGCAGTACTTC
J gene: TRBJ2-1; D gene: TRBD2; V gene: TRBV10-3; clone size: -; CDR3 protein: CAIRGDGTSGHYNEQFF; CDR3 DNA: TGTGCCATCAGGGGGGACGGGACTAGCGGTCATTACAATGAGCAGTTCTTC
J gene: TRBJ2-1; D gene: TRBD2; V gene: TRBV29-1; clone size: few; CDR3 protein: CSVEMRLAGQAEQF; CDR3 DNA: TGCAGCGTTGAAATGCGACTAGCGGGACAGGCTGAGCAGTTC
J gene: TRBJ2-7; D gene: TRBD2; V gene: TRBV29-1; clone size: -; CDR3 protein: CSVGGVSGRSYEQYF; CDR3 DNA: TGCAGCGTTGGGGGGGTTAGCGGGAGATCTTACGAGCAGTACTTC
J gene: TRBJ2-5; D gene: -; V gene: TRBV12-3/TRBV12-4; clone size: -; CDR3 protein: CASRSFGEETQYF; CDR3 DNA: TGTGCCAGCAGATCGTTCGGGGAAGAGACCCAGTACTTC
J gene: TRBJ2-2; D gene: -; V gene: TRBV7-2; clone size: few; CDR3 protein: CASGAVNTGELFF; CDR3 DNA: TGTGCCAGCGGAGCGGTGAACACCGGGGAGCTGTTTTTT
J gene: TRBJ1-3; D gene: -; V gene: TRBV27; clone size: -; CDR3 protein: CASSSMPGTGNTIYF; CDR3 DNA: TGTGCCAGCAGTTCAATGCCAGGGACGGGAAACACCATATATTTT
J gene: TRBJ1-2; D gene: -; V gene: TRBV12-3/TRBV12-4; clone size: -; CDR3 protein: CASSLTPPLYGYTF; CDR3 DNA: TGTGCCAGCAGTTTAACCCCCCCGCTATATGGCTACACCTTC
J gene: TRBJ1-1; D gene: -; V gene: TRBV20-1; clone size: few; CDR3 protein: CSARDRNRGTEAFF; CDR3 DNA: TGCAGTGCTAGAGATCGGAATCGAGGGACTGAAGCTTTCTTT
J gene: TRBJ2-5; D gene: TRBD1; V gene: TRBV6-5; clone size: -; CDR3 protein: CASSFGQGAAETQYF; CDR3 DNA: TGTGCCAGCAGTTTTGGACAGGGGGCAGCGGAGACCCAGTACTTC
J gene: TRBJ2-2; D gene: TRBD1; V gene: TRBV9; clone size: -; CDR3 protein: CASSTDRGRLPNTGELFF; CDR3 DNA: TGTGCCAGCAGCACTGACAGGGGGCGCCTTCCGAACACCGGGGAGCTGTTTTTT
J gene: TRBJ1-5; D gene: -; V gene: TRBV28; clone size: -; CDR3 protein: CASSEIYPYSNQPQHF; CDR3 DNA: TGTGCCAGCAGCGAAATATACCCCTATAGCAATCAGCCCCAGCATTTT
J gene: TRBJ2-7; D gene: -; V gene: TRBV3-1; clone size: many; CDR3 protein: CASSQGTGGMYEQYF; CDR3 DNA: TGTGCCAGCAGCCAAGGAACTGGGGGCATGTACGAGCAGTACTTC
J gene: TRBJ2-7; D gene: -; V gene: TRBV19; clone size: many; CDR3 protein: CASSIQGSSYEQYF; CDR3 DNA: TGTGCCAGTAGTATACAGGGGAGCAGCTACGAGCAGTACTTC
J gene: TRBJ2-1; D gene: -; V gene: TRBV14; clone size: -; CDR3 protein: CVSSQLMNNEQFF; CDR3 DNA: TGTGTCAGCAGCCAATTGATGAACAATGAGCAGTTCTTC
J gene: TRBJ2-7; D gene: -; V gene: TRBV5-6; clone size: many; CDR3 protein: CASSWGVDTYEQYF; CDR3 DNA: TGTGCCAGCAGCTGGGGGGTAGACACCTACGAGCAGTACTTC
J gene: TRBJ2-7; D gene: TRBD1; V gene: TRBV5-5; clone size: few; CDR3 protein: CASSFYRGPSYEQYF; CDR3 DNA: TGTGCCAGCAGCTTTTACAGGGGTCCCTCCTACGAGCAGTACTTC
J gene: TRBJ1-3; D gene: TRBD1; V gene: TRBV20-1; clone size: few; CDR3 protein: CSASRGQLGNTIYF; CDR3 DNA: TGCAGTGCTAGTAGGGGACAGTTAGGAAACACCATATATTTT
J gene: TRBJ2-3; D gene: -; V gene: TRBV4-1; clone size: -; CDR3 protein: CASSHGHSDTQYF; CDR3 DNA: TGCGCCAGCAGCCACGGACATTCGGATACGCAGTATTTT
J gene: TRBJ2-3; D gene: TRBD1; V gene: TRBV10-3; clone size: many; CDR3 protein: CAISDKDRDGGDTQYF; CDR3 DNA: TGTGCCATCAGTGATAAGGACAGGGATGGTGGAGATACGCAGTATTTT
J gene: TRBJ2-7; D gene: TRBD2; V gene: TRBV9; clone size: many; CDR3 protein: CASSVAGREPSYEQYF; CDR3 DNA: TGTGCCAGCAGCGTAGCGGGGAGGGAACCTTCCTACGAGCAGTACTTC
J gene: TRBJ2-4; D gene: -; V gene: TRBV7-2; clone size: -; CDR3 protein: CASSYLPSGNIQYF; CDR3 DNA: TGTGCCAGCAGCTACCTCCCCAGCGGAAACATTCAGTACTTC
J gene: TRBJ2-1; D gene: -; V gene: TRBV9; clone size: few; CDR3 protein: CASSVGTGSPFF; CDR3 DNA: -
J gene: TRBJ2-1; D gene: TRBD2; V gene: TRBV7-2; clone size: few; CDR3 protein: CASSLPGLANGHEQFF; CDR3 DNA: TGTGCCAGCAGCTTACCAGGACTAGCGAACGGTCATGAGCAGTTCTTC
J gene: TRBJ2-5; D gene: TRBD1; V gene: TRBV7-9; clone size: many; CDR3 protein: CASSTNYRGGETQYF; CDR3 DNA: TGTGCCAGCAGCACAAACTACAGGGGCGGCGAGACCCAGTACTTC
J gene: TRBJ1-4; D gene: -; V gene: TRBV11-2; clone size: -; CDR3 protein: CASSLVRVNEKLFF; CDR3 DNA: TGTGCCAGCAGCTTAGTCAGGGTCAATGAAAAACTGTTTTTT
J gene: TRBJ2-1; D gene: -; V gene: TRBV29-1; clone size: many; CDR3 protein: CSVESGSFYNEQFF; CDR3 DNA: TGCAGCGTTGAATCAGGGTCCTTCTACAATGAGCAGTTCTTC
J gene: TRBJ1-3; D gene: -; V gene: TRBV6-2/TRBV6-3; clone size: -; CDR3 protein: CASSHRFTPDYGNTIYF; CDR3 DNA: TGTGCCAGCAGTCACAGGTTTACTCCAGATTATGGAAACACCATATATTTT
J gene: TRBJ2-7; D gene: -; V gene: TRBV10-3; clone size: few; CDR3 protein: CAISESDYRGDEQYF; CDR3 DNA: TGTGCCATCAGTGAGTCGGATTATAGGGGAGACGAGCAGTACTTC
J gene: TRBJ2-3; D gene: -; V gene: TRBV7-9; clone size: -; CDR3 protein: CASSSLASTDTQYF; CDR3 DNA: TGTGCCAGCAGCAGTCTAGCGAGCACAGATACGCAGTATTTT
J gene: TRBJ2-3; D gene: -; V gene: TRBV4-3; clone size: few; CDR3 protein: CASSQDWGAGGSTDTQYF; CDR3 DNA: TGCGCCAGCAGCCAAGACTGGGGGGCAGGGGGAAGCACAGATACGCAGTATTTT
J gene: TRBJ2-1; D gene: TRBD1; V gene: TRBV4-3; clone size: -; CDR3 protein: CASSPGTGRGYNEQFF; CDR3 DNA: TGCGCCAGCAGCCCGGGGACAGGGAGAGGCTACAATGAGCAGTTCTTC
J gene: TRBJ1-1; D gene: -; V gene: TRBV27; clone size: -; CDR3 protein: CASSLSRPNTEAFF; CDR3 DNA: TGTGCCAGCAGTTTATCAAGACCGAACACTGAAGCTTTCTTT
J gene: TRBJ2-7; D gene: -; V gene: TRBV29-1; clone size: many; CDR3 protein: CSVDKGSYEQYF; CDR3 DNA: TGCAGCGTCGACAAAGGAAGCTACGAGCAGTACTTC
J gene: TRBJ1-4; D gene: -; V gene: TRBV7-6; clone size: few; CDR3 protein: CASSLVAGFGEEKLFF; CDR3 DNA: TGTGCCAGCAGCTTAGTAGCGGGGTTCGGGGAAGAAAAACTGTTTTTT
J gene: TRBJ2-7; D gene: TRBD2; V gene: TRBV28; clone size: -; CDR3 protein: CASSPQLAGTYEQYF; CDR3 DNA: TGTGCCAGCAGTCCCCAACTAGCGGGGACCTACGAGCAGTACTTC
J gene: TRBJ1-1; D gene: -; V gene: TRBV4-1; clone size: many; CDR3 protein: CASSQVAGNTEAFF; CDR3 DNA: TGCGCCAGCAGCCAAGTTGCGGGGAACACTGAAGCTTTCTTT
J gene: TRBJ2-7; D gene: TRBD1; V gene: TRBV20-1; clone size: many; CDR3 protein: CSARDLQGAAEQYF; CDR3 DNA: TGCAGTGCTAGAGATTTACAGGGGGCCGCCGAGCAGTACTTC
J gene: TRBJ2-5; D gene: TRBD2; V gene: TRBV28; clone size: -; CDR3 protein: CASSSSGRAFETQYF; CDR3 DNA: TGTGCCAGCAGTTCTAGCGGGAGGGCCTTCGAGACCCAGTACTTC
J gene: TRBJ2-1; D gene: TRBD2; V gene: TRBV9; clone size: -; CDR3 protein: CASSVAGGGYNEQFF; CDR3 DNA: TGTGCCAGCAGCGTAGCGGGGGGAGGGTACAATGAGCAGTTCTTC
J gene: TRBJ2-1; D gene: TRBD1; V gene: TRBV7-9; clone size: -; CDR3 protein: CASIHTRRQGVTEQFF; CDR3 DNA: TGTGCCAGCATCCATACCCGGCGACAGGGAGTTACTGAGCAGTTCTTC